This is a list of T cell receptor beta chains from one sample in a study of control samples from healthy donors and cancer patients. The table came from immunoSEQ multiplex PCR; TCRdb's copy has only in-frame clones and leaves some out. The data show over 150,000 clones, around 91% seen once. The sequencing input was blood. Source of these receptors: a woman in her fifties or sixties in good health. The CDR3 runs from the conserved cysteine through the conserved F or W. The order of the fields is V gene, J gene, clone size, CDR3 protein. The size entry is marked missing in some rows and otherwise reads once, few, many or a size class.

V gene: TRBV18; J gene: TRBJ1-2; clone size: -; CDR3 protein: CASSPAYLQETLWSYTF
V gene: TRBV11-2; J gene: TRBJ1-1; clone size: -; CDR3 protein: CASSPNRLQNTEAFF
V gene: TRBV4-1; J gene: TRBJ2-2; clone size: -; CDR3 protein: CASSHARDTNTGELFF
V gene: TRBV5-1; J gene: TRBJ1-5; clone size: -; CDR3 protein: CASTKGQTDQPQHF
V gene: TRBV7-3; J gene: TRBJ2-1; clone size: -; CDR3 protein: CASSLTPVSSYNEQFF
V gene: TRBV7-2; J gene: TRBJ2-1; clone size: -; CDR3 protein: CASSSYGDEQFF
V gene: TRBV28; J gene: TRBJ1-5; clone size: -; CDR3 protein: CASSFPVGGQPQHF
V gene: TRBV21-1; J gene: TRBJ1-2; clone size: once; CDR3 protein: CASSNGGRYGYTF
V gene: TRBV7-8; J gene: TRBJ1-5; clone size: -; CDR3 protein: CASSLGGGFNQPQHF
V gene: TRBV18; J gene: TRBJ2-1; clone size: -; CDR3 protein: CASSRTSGLSNEQFF
V gene: TRBV30; J gene: TRBJ1-4; clone size: -; CDR3 protein: CAWSFGDRDAEKLFF
V gene: TRBV29-1; J gene: TRBJ2-5; clone size: -; CDR3 protein: CSVEGRGGRETQYF
V gene: TRBV4-1; J gene: TRBJ1-4; clone size: -; CDR3 protein: CASSQPGQGLLREKLFF
V gene: TRBV4-3; J gene: TRBJ2-1; clone size: once; CDR3 protein: CASSQDLWGGYNEQFF
V gene: TRBV7-9; J gene: TRBJ1-4; clone size: -; CDR3 protein: CASSLGRGEKLFF